This T cell receptor beta chain was recovered during a study of glioma-infiltrating T cells after dendritic cell vaccination. Study background: Glioblastoma patients came from Phase I and II dendritic cell vaccination trials.

This clone appeared a single time. Time point: after dendritic cell vaccination, including at tumor progression/relapse. Clones were sequenced by immunoSEQ multiplex PCR, and TCRdb holds only the in-frame ones, with some missing. The data contain 98,000 or so clones, 75% to 90% of them singletons. The receptor was derived from a human donor with glioblastoma. Here the sequenced sample was blood, taken after dendritic cell vaccination.

CDR3 residues: CASSQVGGSYNSPLHF. CDR3 DNA: TGCGCCAGCAGCCAAGTGGGAGGCTCCTATAATTCACCCCTCCACTTT. The V call is TRBV4-1, the J call TRBJ1-6; D call uncertain. Germline CDR1 is MGHRA and CDR2 is YSYEKL. The CDR3 extends over 16 amino acids. V lost 1 base, J lost 0 bases, and 7 bases lay in between.